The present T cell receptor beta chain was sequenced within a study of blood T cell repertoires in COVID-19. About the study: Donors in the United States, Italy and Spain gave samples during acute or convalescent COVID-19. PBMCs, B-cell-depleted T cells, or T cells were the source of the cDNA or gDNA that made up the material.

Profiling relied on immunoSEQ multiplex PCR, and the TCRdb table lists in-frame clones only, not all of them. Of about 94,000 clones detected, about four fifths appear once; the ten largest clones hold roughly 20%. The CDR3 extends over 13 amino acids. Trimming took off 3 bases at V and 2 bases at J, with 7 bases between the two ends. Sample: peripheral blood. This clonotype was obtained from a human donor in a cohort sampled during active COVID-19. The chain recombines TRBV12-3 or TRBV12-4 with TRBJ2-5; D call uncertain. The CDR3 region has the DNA TGTGCCAGCAGTTTTTACAGTCAAGAGACCCAGTACTTC. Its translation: CASSFYSQETQYF.